What follows describes a single T cell receptor (beta chain). This entry belongs to a study of blood T cell repertoires in COVID-19. The overall study: T cells, B-cell-depleted T cells, or PBMCs provided the cDNA or gDNA that served as material.

Clones were read by immunoSEQ multiplex PCR, and TCRdb kept only the in-frame ones, dropping some. The data contain some 70,000 clones, 80% to 90% of them singletons. Germline V gene lookup returns CDR1 KGHSH and CDR2 LQKENI. The CDR3 is 12 amino acids. The V gene lost 6 bases and the J gene lost 7 bases, with 12 bases spanning the gap. The source of this sequence is a human donor in a cohort sampled during active COVID-19. The genes are TRBV18 and TRBJ1-1; maybe TRBD1 (6 bases). Material for sequencing was peripheral blood. CDR3 coding DNA: TGTGCCAGCTCCTTGGCAGGGGATGAAGCTTTCTTT. Amino acid sequence: CASSLAGDEAFF.